This T cell receptor (beta chain) was observed in a study of cytomegalovirus exposure and HLA in healthy donors. Study details: The platform used for the roughly 130 validation repertoires matched that of the 650 to 750 first-cohort repertoires, a later analysis reported. Study-wide results and caveats: With high specificity and sensitivity, the classifier reportedly diagnosed cytomegalovirus status. A list of 150 or so TCR beta chains associated with cytomegalovirus was given.

This CDR3 has 15 amino acids. Trimming shortened V by 6 bases and J by 6 bases, and 19 bases separated the two germline ends. The germline CDR1 and CDR2 sequences are MDHEN and SYDVKM. Assay: immunoSEQ multiplex PCR; the TCRdb copy retains only in-frame clones and omits some. The table has about 69,000 clones, approximately 96% seen once. A word on this clone: Its antigen is undetermined.

The V call is TRBV28, the J call TRBJ2-3, with a tentative D call TRBD2 (5 bases). The receptor comes from a woman aged 18-35 years in good health and CMV-seropositive. The sequencing input was PBMCs. The CDR3 bases are TGTGCCAGCAGCTTGGACTCCCGCCGTCAGGATACGCAGTATTTT. Amino acids: CASSLDSRRQDTQYF.